Listed below are T cell receptor beta chains from one sample, sequenced in a study of cytomegalovirus exposure and HLA in healthy donors. Sequencing was performed with immunoSEQ multiplex PCR; in TCRdb, only in-frame clones are kept and a portion is missing. The repertoire has a few hundred thousand clones, about 87% of them found once; the top ten carry about 2.5%. Sequencing was carried out using PBMCs. All receptors derive from a woman under 30 in good health and CMV-seronegative. Both conserved end residues are part of each CDR3. Each record gives: D gene, clone size, J gene, V gene, CDR3 protein, CDR3 DNA. A D gene is named only where the DNA matches it firmly. Size is omitted from some rows. Given values are once, few, many or a class for expanded clones.

D: -; size: -; J: TRBJ1-4; V: TRBV5-1; CDR3: CASSLAGGTNEKLFF; DNA: TGCGCCAGCAGCTTGGCCGGGGGAACTAATGAAAAACTGTTTTTT
D: -; size: -; J: TRBJ2-1; V: TRBV18; CDR3: CASSTYSAGDYEQFF; DNA: TGTGCCAGCTCCACGTATTCGGCAGGGGATTATGAGCAGTTCTTC
D: -; size: few; J: TRBJ2-7; V: TRBV7-9; CDR3: CASSFAGTSYEQYF; DNA: TGTGCCAGCAGCTTTGCAGGTACCTCCTACGAGCAGTACTTC
D: TRBD1; size: -; J: TRBJ2-7; V: TRBV30; CDR3: CAWSGDRGPYGQYF; DNA: TGTGCCTGGAGTGGGGACAGGGGACCCTACGGGCAGTACTTC
D: -; size: -; J: TRBJ1-1; V: TRBV29-1; CDR3: CSVLFGADTEAFF; DNA: TGCAGCGTCCTCTTTGGCGCGGACACTGAAGCTTTCTTT
D: -; size: -; J: TRBJ1-5; V: TRBV15; CDR3: CATSRDGRGDQPQHF; DNA: TGTGCCACCAGCAGAGATGGCAGGGGCGACCAGCCCCAGCATTTT
D: TRBD2; size: -; J: TRBJ2-3; V: TRBV27; CDR3: CASSFRSGGAADTQYF; DNA: TGTGCCAGCAGCTTCCGTAGCGGGGGGGCCGCAGATACGCAGTATTTT
D: -; size: -; J: TRBJ1-2; V: TRBV7-3; CDR3: CASSGRDRGGGYTF; DNA: TGTGCCAGCAGCGGAAGAGATAGGGGTGGAGGCTACACCTTC
D: -; size: -; J: TRBJ1-2; V: TRBV27; CDR3: CASSPGEWGGGYTF; DNA: TGTGCCAGCAGTCCAGGGGAGTGGGGTGGAGGCTACACCTTC
D: -; size: -; J: TRBJ2-5; V: TRBV7-9; CDR3: CASSPTLETQYF; DNA: TGTGCCAGCAGCCCGACACTAGAGACCCAGTACTTC